This T cell receptor beta chain emerged from a study of control samples from healthy donors and cancer patients. Produced via immunoSEQ multiplex PCR; TCRdb's table is partial and in-frame only. The data contain about 150,000 clones, roughly 90% of them singletons. The CDR3 runs to 14 residues. Trimming at V came to 8 bases and at J to 0 bases, leaving 4 bases not matched to a gene. CDR1 SNHLY and CDR2 FYNNEI come from the germline V gene. Specimen: blood. The chain uses TRBV2 and TRBJ1-1, with TRBD1 identical over 9 bases. The sequence was collected from a young man in good health. This chain's CDR3 is CASSGTGMNTEAFF. The CDR3, as DNA: TGTGCCAGCTCCGGGACAGGGATGAACACTGAAGCTTTCTTT.